Given below is one T cell receptor beta chain in context. Primers included in the PCR were 60 Vbeta and 13 Jbeta primers. Method: immunoSEQ multiplex PCR; TCRdb's copy keeps in-frame clones and lacks some. The repertoire has approximately 170,000 clones, 60% to 80% of them found once; the top ten carry 1.5% to 2%. The data were obtained in a study of cytomegalovirus exposure and HLA in healthy donors. V lost 1 base and J lost 1; bases outside the gene matches: 3. CDR1 is LGHNA and CDR2 is YNFKEQ in the germline V gene. The CDR3 runs 15 residues. This sequence was found in a woman under 30 in good health and CMV-seronegative. The sample comprised PBMCs. The chain employs TRBV4-2 and TRBJ2-5; 7 nucleotides agree with TRBD2. The chain's CDR3 is CASSQVASGQETQYF. As DNA, the CDR3 is TGTGCCAGCAGCCAAGTAGCTAGCGGCCAAGAGACCCAGTACTTC.